This T cell receptor (beta chain) was recorded in a study of beta chain features in type 1 diabetes. The V gene end was trimmed by 1 base and the J gene end by 2 bases; junction bases not matched to a gene: 5. Germline V gene data show CDR1 as MNHNS and CDR2 as SASEGT. This CDR3 has 16 amino acids. Of the isolated RNA, all was reverse transcribed, and so the sequenced material was expressed TCRB transcripts. The table came from immunoSEQ multiplex PCR; TCRdb's copy has only in-frame clones and leaves some out. In the table there are 160,000 or so clones, around 10% of which are singletons. This chain connects TRBV6-1 to TRBJ1-5, with 7 bases that match TRBD1. The sequencing sample was made of central memory CD4+ T cells from blood. This TCR came from a man in his late teens or twenties in good health. CDR3 in DNA: TGTGCCAGCAGTGAAGGTAGCGGGACAGGCAATCAGCCCCAGCATTTT. This gives the protein CASSEGSGTGNQPQHF.